The present T cell receptor (beta chain) was sequenced within a study of shared clonotypes between healthy human individuals. Method: immunoSEQ multiplex PCR; TCRdb's copy keeps in-frame clones and lacks some. The table shows about 2.1 million clones, with about 92% occurring only once. Naive CD8 cells lacked CD45RO, underwent positive selection for CCR7 and left out terminally differentiated effector memory CD45RA+ cells. J gave up 4 bases and V 8 bases, and 5 bases lay outside the gene matches. Germline V lookup: CDR1 MDHEN, CDR2 SYDVKM. The CDR3 contains 14 residues. The sequence derives from a man aged 18 to 35 in good health. Some clones in this sample may be carry-over from other donors' samples. J is TRBJ2-2 and V is TRBV28; 9 positions agree with TRBD2. Sequenced sample: naive CD8+ T cells from PBMCs. CDR3 sequence reads: CASVGLAGTGELFF. The DNA for the CDR3 is TGTGCCAGCGTGGGACTAGCTGGCACCGGGGAGCTGTTTTTT.